One sample yielded the 7 T cell receptor beta chains listed below, sequenced in a study of CD8 T cells in ankylosing spondylitis. TCRdb reanalysed the 5' RACE reads using MiXCR and keeps one entry per CDR3 protein. The profile covers 80,000 to 100,000 distinct CDR3 sequences, with roughly 8.3% appearing a single time and nearly 10% taken by the ten largest. The sequenced sample consisted of blood, either unsorted or a sorted T cell fraction (not recorded which). These receptors were collected from a male donor with ankylosing spondylitis or in good health (not recorded which).

This clonotype was detected ten times or more. A junction end diverges from the germline sequence, so it may reflect a read error. The chain uses TRBV2 and TRBJ2-5; D is unclear. The CDR3 runs 12 residues. The V gene's germline CDR1 is SNHLY and CDR2 FYNNEI. The CDR3, as DNA: TGTGCCAGCAGCGAAGATAGGGAGACCCAGTACTTC. It specifies CASSEDRETQYF.

This clonotype has a count of ten or more. CDR3 nucleotide sequence: TGTGCCAGCAGCCCCGGGGGGGCACTTTATAGCAATCAGCCCCAGCATTTT. Translated: CASSPGGALYSNQPQHF. The chain is built from TRBV12-3 or TRBV12-4 and TRBJ1-5; weak D call: TRBD1 (6 bases). Trimming took 6 bases from V and 0 from J, leaving 18 bases between them. This CDR3 region has 17 residues.

The chain is built from TRBV20-1 and TRBJ2-7, with 9 bases matching TRBD1. Germline loops: CDR1 DFQATT, CDR2 SNEGSKA (reference sequence). CDR3 length: 15 amino acids. Trimming cost V 3 bases and J 0 bases; bases outside gene matches: 6. This CDR3 reads CSASLGQGVSYEQYF. In DNA, the CDR3 is TGCAGTGCTAGTCTGGGACAGGGCGTCTCCTACGAGCAGTACTTC.

This clonotype was seen repeatedly, ten times or more. V usage is TRBV3-1 and J usage is TRBJ1-3, with no clear D. This CDR3 contains 16 residues. V lost 0 bases and J 0 bases, leaving 9 bases between the germline ends. CDR1 is LGHDT and CDR2 is YNNKEL in the germline V gene (reference sequence). The CDR3: CASSQDLMSSGNTIYF. The CDR3 nucleotides are TGTGCCAGCAGCCAAGATCTGATGAGCTCTGGAAACACCATATATTTT.

This clonotype was detected ten times or more. The CDR3 nucleotides are TGCGCCAGCAGCTTACCGGGACAAAAAGGGAATGAGCAGTTCTTC. It yields the protein CASSLPGQKGNEQFF. The chain links TRBV4-1 to TRBJ2-1, with D tentatively TRBD1 (6 bases). This CDR3 spans 15 amino acids. Germline CDR1 is MGHRA and CDR2 is YSYEKL. V was trimmed by 5 bases and J by 7 bases, leaving 18 bases between them.

There are many counts of this clonotype. The rearrangement uses TRBV5-1 and TRBJ2-5; TRBD2 matches 10 bases. With V trimmed by 2 bases and J by 4 bases, 2 bases remained unmatched. This CDR3 region has 14 residues. CDR1 and CDR2 (germline): SGHRS, YFSETQ. CDR3 in DNA: TGCGCCAGCAGCTTCGGACTAGCGGTAGAGACCCAGTACTTC. Amino acid sequence: CASSFGLAVETQYF.

This clonotype was detected many times. The chain uses TRBV5-1 and TRBJ1-1; D unresolved. Germline CDR1 reads SGHRS; CDR2 reads YFSETQ. Trimming removed 5 bases from V and 5 bases from J, with 7 bases in between. This CDR3 region has 11 residues. CDR3 protein: CASRGLTEAFF. The CDR3 nucleotides read TGCGCCAGCAGGGGTCTAACTGAAGCTTTCTTT.